These 27 T cell receptor beta chains were sequenced from one sample in a study of regulatory T cells in long-lasting Graves disease. Time point noted: persistent/refractory GD, antithyroid drugs over 5 years with positive TRAb. TCR sequences were obtained from RNA taken from PBMCs. Arm-PCR of CDR3 regions and iRepertoire HTBI primers were the basis on which TCR beta libraries were built. TCRdb passed the multiplex PCR reads through MiXCR, listing each CDR3 protein once. The repertoire has 700,000 or so distinct CDR3 sequences, around 30% of them found once; the top ten carry roughly 46%. Source: peripheral blood mononuclear cells (PBMCs), taken when the disease was refractory, from a patient treated with antithyroid drugs. The receptors derive from a female donor with Graves disease.

This clonotype was seen a few times. The genes are TRBV29-1 and TRBJ2-2; D uncertain. Trimming removed 5 bases from V and 1 base from J, with 5 bases in between. Germline values: CDR1 SQVTM, CDR2 ANQGSEA. CDR3 size: 12 residues. The CDR3 region is CSVLRNTGELFF. CDR3 DNA: TGCAGCGTTTTGAGGAACACCGGGGAGCTGTTTTTT.

This clonotype was seen repeatedly, ten times or more. J is TRBJ1-1 and V is TRBV28; D is ambiguous. V dropped 8 bases and J dropped 1 base, with 17 bases sitting between them. Germline V gene data show CDR1 as MDHEN and CDR2 as SYDVKM. The CDR3 totals 15 residues. The CDR3 coding sequence is TGTGCCAGCCCTAGCGACGAGGGTTCGAACACTGAAGCTTTCTTT. Translation gives CASPSDEGSNTEAFF.

This clonotype was seen a handful of times. This chain joins TRBV25-1 and TRBJ1-1, with D perhaps TRBD1 (5 bases). The germline gives CDR1 MGHDK, CDR2 SYGVNS. The CDR3 contains 13 residues. Trimming stripped 7 bases from V and 0 bases from J, with 9 bases between. CDR3 protein: CASISDMNTEAFF. The CDR3 DNA is TGTGCCAGCATCTCGGACATGAACACTGAAGCTTTCTTT.

This clonotype was recorded a few times. The V call is TRBV7-9, the J call TRBJ2-7; D is tentatively TRBD1 or TRBD2 (5 bases each). CDR1 is SEHNR and CDR2 is FQNEAQ in the germline V gene (reference sequence). The V end was cut by 5 bases, the J end by 2 bases, with 13 bases between. The CDR3 extends over 14 amino acids. The DNA for the CDR3 is TGTGCCAGCAGCGAAGTTGGGGGTACCTACGAGCAGTACTTC. Protein: CASSEVGGTYEQYF.

The rearrangement joins TRBV29-1 to TRBJ2-7; possibly TRBD1 for D (5 bases). CDR1 is SQVTM and CDR2 is ANQGSEA in the germline V gene. This CDR3 is 12 amino acids long. Trimming cost V 2 bases and J 4 bases, with 9 bases left between them. CDR3 nucleotide sequence: TGCAGCGTTGAACAGGGTCGGTACGAGCAGTACTTC. Protein sequence: CSVEQGRYEQYF.

This chain links TRBV12-3 or TRBV12-4 with TRBJ1-5, with D possibly being TRBD1 (6 bases). The CDR3 spans 14 residues. V lost 3 bases and J lost 3, with 9 bases in between. The CDR3 DNA follows: TGTGCCAGCAGTTTTACAGGGACCAATCAGCCCCAGCATTTT. Protein: CASSFTGTNQPQHF.

This chain uses TRBV28 with TRBJ1-2, with 9 bases fitting TRBD1. V lost 1 base to trimming and J lost 6 bases; unmatched junction nucleotides: 6. The CDR3 is made up of 15 amino acids. The V gene's germline CDR1 is MDHEN and CDR2 SYDVKM. The CDR3 coding sequence is TGTGCCAGCAGTTTATTACAGGGACAGGGTAATGGCTACACCTTC. Residues: CASSLLQGQGNGYTF.

V is TRBV28 and J is TRBJ1-2, with TRBD1 matching over 7 bases. The J segment lost 1 base and the V segment lost 5 bases, leaving 7 bases of the junction unmatched. The V gene's germline CDR1 is MDHEN and CDR2 SYDVKM. The length of the CDR3 is 15 residues. The CDR3 loop reads CASSSLTGNNYGYTF. CDR3 nucleotide sequence: TGTGCCAGCAGTAGCCTGACAGGGAATAACTATGGCTACACCTTC.

This rearrangement joins TRBV5-6 to TRBJ2-6; D is possibly TRBD1 (5 bases). V dropped 0 bases and J dropped 0 bases, with 19 bases sitting between them. The CDR3 consists of 20 residues. Per germline, CDR1 SGHDT and CDR2 YYEEEE. The CDR3 loop reads CASSLGARAGPYSGANVLTF. The CDR3 DNA reads TGTGCCAGCAGCTTGGGGGCCAGGGCAGGGCCCTACTCTGGGGCCAACGTCCTGACTTTC. The whole variable domain, filled in from reference TRBV5-6 and TRBJ2-6, reads DAGVTQSPTHLIKTRGQQVTLRCSPKSGHDTVSWYQQALGQGPQFIFQYYEEEERQRGNFPDRFSGHQFPNYSSELNVNALLLGDSALYLCASSLGARAGPYSGANVLTFGAGSRLTVL.

This clonotype appeared many times. This chain links TRBV3-1 with TRBJ1-2; D gene unclear. Germline V gene lookup returns CDR1 LGHDT and CDR2 YNNKEL (reference sequence). The CDR3 covers 12 residues. V lost 6 bases and J lost 4, with 9 bases in between. CDR3 amino acids: CASSPSGYGYTF. The CDR3 nucleotides read TGTGCCAGCAGTCCAAGCGGCTATGGCTACACCTTC.

The chain is built from TRBV5-1 and TRBJ2-7; 7 bases match TRBD1. The germline gives CDR1 SGHRS, CDR2 YFSETQ. This CDR3 has 16 amino acids. Unmatched junction bases numbered 10, after V lost 3 bases and J lost 1 base. The CDR3 loop is CASSYITGANSYEQYF. CDR3 nucleotides: TGCGCCAGCAGCTATATTACAGGGGCGAATTCCTACGAGCAGTACTTC.

The V gene is TRBV10-3, the J gene TRBJ1-5, with D possibly matching TRBD1 (5 bases). The CDR3 spans 15 residues. Per germline, CDR1 ENHRY and CDR2 SYGVKD. The V end was cut by 3 bases, the J end by 2 bases, with 11 bases between. CDR3 sequence (DNA): TGTGCCATCAGTGATGGGGGGAAGGGCAATCAGCCCCAGCATTTT. Protein sequence: CAISDGGKGNQPQHF.

The chain employs TRBV20-1 and TRBJ2-2; D unresolved. Looked up from germline, CDR1 is DFQATT and CDR2 is SNEGSKA (reference sequence). The V end lost 3 bases, the J end lost 5 bases, and 10 bases lay between the germline ends. The CDR3 has 13 amino acids. In nucleotides, the CDR3 is TGCAGTGCTAGCGTATTCAGGACCGGGGAGCTGTTTTTT. It codes for CSASVFRTGELFF.

The sample holds a few counts of this clonotype. This chain connects TRBV6-1 to TRBJ2-7, with D perhaps given as TRBD1 or TRBD2 (5 bases each). The CDR3 sequence is 13 residues long. Trimming left V 7 bases short and J 1 base short, with 11 bases between. Germline CDR1 reads MNHNS; CDR2 reads SASEGT. This CDR3 is CASIRDGSYEQYF. Written as DNA, the CDR3 is TGTGCCAGCATTCGGGACGGATCCTACGAGCAGTACTTC.

This clonotype has only a few counts. The chain carries TRBV6-1 and TRBJ1-2; perhaps TRBD1 as D (6 bases). The V end was cut by 6 bases, the J end by 4 bases, with 18 bases between. CDR1 is MNHNS and CDR2 is SASEGT in the germline V gene. This CDR3 region has 15 residues. The CDR3 DNA reads TGTGCCAGCAGCTCCTCCGCGACAGGTTCCTATGGCTACACCTTC. Its translation: CASSSSATGSYGYTF.

This chain's CDR3 is CASSGEVEAFF. CDR3 in DNA: TGTGCCTCCTCCGGGGAGGTTGAAGCTTTCTTT. V gene TRBV30 combines with J gene TRBJ1-1; unclear D gene. Germline V lookup: CDR1 GTSNPN, CDR2 SVGIG (reference sequence). The V and J ends lost 7 bases and 7 bases respectively, with 13 bases between them. The CDR3 is made up of 11 amino acids.

In its sample, this clonotype was seen a few times. The V gene is TRBV20-1, the J gene TRBJ1-4; no definite D call. Between the trimmed V and J ends, which lost 2 bases and 3 bases, there was a span of 10 bases. The CDR3 is 14 residues long. Germline V gene sequence: CDR1 DFQATT, CDR2 SNEGSKA (reference sequence). The CDR3 spells CSARPPVSNEKLFF. In nucleotides, the CDR3 is TGCAGTGCTAGACCCCCTGTATCTAATGAAAAACTGTTTTTT.

This clonotype was seen only a few times. The chain carries TRBV6-2 or TRBV6-3 and TRBJ2-1; TRBD2 aligns across 12 bases. The CDR3 totals 16 residues. V gave up 1 base and J gave up 7 bases; unmatched junction bases: 5. Germline lookup yields CDR1 MNHEY and CDR2 SVGEGT. CDR3 DNA: TGTGCCAGCAGTTACTTCTCCGGGACTAGCGGGAATGAGCAGTTCTTC. It translates to CASSYFSGTSGNEQFF.

A few counts support this clonotype. This rearrangement joins TRBV9 to TRBJ2-4; D possibly uses TRBD1 or TRBD2 (5 bases each). Judging by the DNA end, TRBJ2-1 fits better; the J call may be wrong. Germline V lookup: CDR1 SGDLS, CDR2 YYNGEE. The CDR3 totals 13 residues. The CDR3 is CASSVAGGNEQFF. CDR3 nucleotide sequence: TGTGCCAGCAGCGTAGCTGGGGGAAATGAGCAGTTCTTC.

This chain connects TRBV20-1 to TRBJ1-1, with a possible D match to TRBD1 (5 bases). CDR3 length: 12 residues. V gave up 5 bases and J gave up 5 bases, with 12 bases separating them. The germline CDR1 and CDR2 sequences are DFQATT and SNEGSKA (reference sequence). CDR3 protein: CSAAGGRTEAFF. The CDR3 DNA reads TGCAGTGCTGCCGGGGGTCGGACTGAAGCTTTCTTT.

V usage is TRBV29-1 and J usage is TRBJ1-6, with 9 bases matching TRBD1. The CDR3 has 14 amino acids. V trimming: 6 bases; J trimming: 7 bases; junction bases outside the gene matches: 7. Germline V CDR1 and CDR2: SQVTM, ANQGSEA. The CDR3 sequence: CSVKKGQGNSPLHF. The CDR3 DNA is TGCAGCGTGAAGAAGGGACAGGGAAATTCACCCCTCCACTTT. Using reference TRBV29-1 and TRBJ1-6 for the parts outside the CDR3, the full variable domain is SAVISQKPSRDICQRGTSLTIQCQVDSQVTMMFWYRQQPGQSLTLIATANQGSEATYESGFVIDKFPISRPNLTFSTLTVSNMSPEDSSIYLCSVKKGQGNSPLHFGNGTRLTVT.

In this sample, this clonotype turned up a few times. The chain is built from TRBV7-9 and TRBJ1-1; D remains ambiguous. CDR1 SEHNR and CDR2 FQNEAQ come from the germline V gene (reference sequence). Trimming took 6 bases from V and 6 from J, leaving 11 bases between them. This CDR3 is 12 amino acids long. In DNA, the CDR3 is TGTGCCAGCAGTTTCAGACAACCTGAAGCTTTCTTT. It translates to CASSFRQPEAFF.

This chain joins TRBV5-1 and TRBJ1-1; D ambiguous. Germline values: CDR1 SGHRS, CDR2 YFSETQ. Deletions cut 4 bases from V and 4 bases from J, with 17 bases between. The CDR3 spans 15 residues. CDR3 DNA sequence: TGCGCCAGCAGCCCCTCGGGGTTTCAGGCCACTGAAGCTTTCTTT. It yields the protein CASSPSGFQATEAFF.

This clonotype has a handful of counts. A read error may produce the germline difference seen at one junction end. The rearrangement links TRBV28 to TRBJ1-1, with unresolved D. CDR3 size: 17 residues. Germline CDR1 is MDHEN and CDR2 is SYDVKM. The DNA of the CDR3 is TGTGCCAGCAGTTTCCCAATCGGGATCTCGTTGAACAGTGAAGCTTTCTTT. It codes for CASSFPIGISLNSEAFF.

This clonotype was recorded many times. In nucleotides, the CDR3 is TGTGCCAACAAACCTTCGGGACAGAACACTGAAGCTTTCTTT. It yields the protein CANKPSGQNTEAFF. The chain uses TRBV28 and TRBJ1-1; weak D call: TRBD1 (6 bases). The ends were cut back, 10 bases at V and 1 base at J, with 16 bases in the middle. The CDR3 is made up of 14 amino acids. Germline V gene lookup returns CDR1 MDHEN and CDR2 SYDVKM. Drawing the rest from reference TRBV28 and TRBJ1-1, the complete variable domain is DVKVTQSSRYLVKRTGEKVFLECVQDMDHENMFWYRQDPGLGLRLIYFSYDVKMKEKGDIPEGYSVSREKKERFSLILESASTNQTSMYLCANKPSGQNTEAFFGQGTRLTVV.

The chain combines TRBV18 with TRBJ2-2; the D call may be TRBD1 or TRBD2 (6 bases each). Trimming removed 8 bases from V and 2 bases from J, with 15 bases in between. In germline, CDR1 is KGHSH, CDR2 LQKENI. This CDR3 spans 15 amino acids. This CDR3 is CASQPRDTNTGELFF. The DNA for the CDR3 is TGTGCCAGCCAACCGCGGGACACAAACACCGGGGAGCTGTTTTTT.

This chain joins TRBV2 and TRBJ1-2; TRBD1 is a possible D gene (5 bases). Per the germline V gene, CDR1 is SNHLY and CDR2 is FYNNEI. This CDR3 is 15 amino acids long. Trimming left V 3 bases short and J 4 bases short, with 15 bases between. The CDR3: CASSEARADGYGYTF. The CDR3 nucleotides are TGTGCCAGCAGTGAGGCCAGGGCCGATGGCTATGGCTACACCTTC.